This TCR beta chain was retrieved from a study of tumor and adjacent non-tumor tissue in lung cancer. Looking at the study overall: Stage I to III disease affected approximately 11 men and 5 women aged about 31 to 76.

As for this clonotype: Its target is unknown. Here the CDR3 omits its conserved ending phenylalanine or tryptophan, so a read error is the likely source. Because the CDR3's place on the DNA is in doubt, the DNA is left out and the CDR3 is given as listed by TCRdb.

RNA was extracted from bulk tissue without any cell sorting. The normal lung tissue was taken more than 3 cm from the tumor edge. Whole-study findings and limits: Compared with tumor, normal lung showed significantly lower TCR diversity. Tumor TCR diversity, when higher, was linked to shorter survival.

The library came from three nested PCR rounds adapted from ARM-PCR protocols. TCRdb re-called the multiplex PCR reads with MiXCR, one entry per CDR3 protein. The sample yields fewer than 90,000 distinct CDR3 sequences, around 76% seen once. The CDR3 is made up of 15 amino acids, end residues included. Germline loops: CDR1 MNHNY, CDR2 SVGAGI (reference sequence). The receptor comes from a woman in her forties or fifties with non-small cell lung cancer. Sequencing used distant non-tumor lung tissue. This rearrangement joins TRBV6-6 to TRBJ2-7; TRBD1 is the table's D call and was not checked against the DNA. CDR3 loop: CTSSSARTGLYELYI.